This T cell receptor (beta chain) is drawn from a study of T cells in Graves' hyperthyroidism and ophthalmopathy. Study-wide findings and caveats: Blood shared most expanded thyroid clonotypes above 0.001. Using 13 V-J features, a model discriminated ophthalmopathy from stable hyperthyroidism.

This clonotype was detected ten times or more. Its matching antigen is unknown. This CDR3 has 15 residues. Germline V gives CDR1 SGHTA, CDR2 FQGTGA. With 5 bases removed from V and 4 bases from J, the gap between germline ends came to 15 bases. Authors of the study amplified TCR beta CDR3 regions from RNA transcripts. First-round RT-PCR targeting the TCR CDR3 was performed with the HTBI primer set. One entry per CDR3 protein results from TCRdb running MiXCR on the multiplex PCR reads. The data contain 530,000 or so distinct CDR3 sequences, roughly 15% of them seen just once; the ten biggest clones take up under 20%.

The clonotype was recovered from a woman aged 18-29 years with Graves' ophthalmopathy. The V gene is TRBV7-3, the J gene TRBJ2-1; possibly TRBD1 or TRBD2 for D (5 bases each). The sample comprised blood. This chain's CDR3 is CASSEGPNSYNEQFF. Here the CDR3 DNA reads TGTGCCAGCAGCGAGGGACCTAACAGTTACAATGAGCAGTTCTTC.